A selection of T cell receptor beta chains follows, all from one sample in a study of T cells in narcolepsy. Some clones are missing from TCRdb's copy, which holds only in-frame ones; the method was immunoSEQ multiplex PCR. The repertoire holds 15,000 to 20,000 clones, with 85% to 90% as singletons. Sequenced material: memory (CD45RA-) CD4+ T cells from blood. The receptors stem from a human donor in good health. The CDR3 runs from the conserved cysteine through the conserved F or W.

V gene: TRBV18; CDR3 length: 15; J gene: TRBJ2-1; CDR3 protein: CASSGGLAGFNEQFF
V gene: TRBV9; CDR3 length: 14; J gene: TRBJ2-2; CDR3 protein: CASSTNSGTGELFF
V gene: TRBV9; CDR3 length: 14; J gene: TRBJ1-1; CDR3 protein: CASSVGPENTEAFF
V gene: TRBV6-1; CDR3 length: 14; J gene: TRBJ1-3; CDR3 protein: CASSEAGRGNTIYF
V gene: TRBV2; CDR3 length: 13; J gene: TRBJ2-1; CDR3 protein: CASSGRRGEEQFF
V gene: TRBV6-5; CDR3 length: 15; J gene: TRBJ2-3; CDR3 protein: CASSFGQGATDTQYF
V gene: TRBV6-1; CDR3 length: 15; J gene: TRBJ2-5; CDR3 protein: CASSDGLAAKETQYF
V gene: TRBV14; CDR3 length: 15; J gene: TRBJ1-4; CDR3 protein: CASSQDPGAGEKLFF
V gene: TRBV4-3; CDR3 length: 15; J gene: TRBJ1-5; CDR3 protein: CASSQGRGGNQPQHF
V gene: TRBV2; CDR3 length: 17; J gene: TRBJ1-6; CDR3 protein: CASRRGQGGTYNSPLHF
V gene: TRBV6-5; CDR3 length: 14; J gene: TRBJ2-5; CDR3 protein: CASRASGGRETQYF
V gene: TRBV7-2; CDR3 length: 16; J gene: TRBJ2-3; CDR3 protein: CASSLGTARYTDTQYF
V gene: TRBV14; CDR3 length: 16; J gene: TRBJ2-1; CDR3 protein: CASSQAFGGWNNEQFF
V gene: TRBV11-2; CDR3 length: 17; J gene: TRBJ2-3; CDR3 protein: CASSFRQGRTSTDTQYF
V gene: TRBV10-3; CDR3 length: 13; J gene: TRBJ1-2; CDR3 protein: CATQGARSYGYTF
V gene: TRBV5-1; CDR3 length: 15; J gene: TRBJ1-1; CDR3 protein: CASSLDNRVNTEAFF
V gene: TRBV5-6; CDR3 length: 18; J gene: TRBJ1-1; CDR3 protein: CASSLDIPPGGENTEAFF
V gene: TRBV12-2; CDR3 length: 14; J gene: TRBJ1-2; CDR3 protein: CASRFWGANYGYTF
V gene: TRBV2; CDR3 length: 13; J gene: TRBJ2-2; CDR3 protein: CASSDRSPGGLFF
V gene: TRBV9; CDR3 length: 14; J gene: TRBJ1-2; CDR3 protein: CASSVLGTGTGYTF
V gene: TRBV28; CDR3 length: 13; J gene: TRBJ2-2; CDR3 protein: CASSPINTGELFF
V gene: TRBV2; CDR3 length: 13; J gene: TRBJ1-1; CDR3 protein: CASSEALQSEAFF
V gene: TRBV7-3; CDR3 length: 16; J gene: TRBJ1-2; CDR3 protein: CASSLGPRTGVYGYTF
V gene: TRBV9; CDR3 length: 17; J gene: TRBJ2-2; CDR3 protein: CASREHRGTAGTGELFF
V gene: TRBV11-1; CDR3 length: 15; J gene: TRBJ2-5; CDR3 protein: CASSLAWLGAATQYF
V gene: TRBV30; CDR3 length: 14; J gene: TRBJ1-1; CDR3 protein: CAWSVRWAPAEAFF
V gene: TRBV18; CDR3 length: 15; J gene: TRBJ1-3; CDR3 protein: CVSSPRPDARNTIYF
V gene: TRBV5-1; CDR3 length: 15; J gene: TRBJ1-2; CDR3 protein: CASSLVNPGQHGYTF
V gene: TRBV9; CDR3 length: 14; J gene: TRBJ2-7; CDR3 protein: CASSPGLVAYEQYF
V gene: TRBV5-4; CDR3 length: 14; J gene: TRBJ2-7; CDR3 protein: CASSLRGISYEQYF
V gene: TRBV19; CDR3 length: 14; J gene: TRBJ1-5; CDR3 protein: CASSRGWGNQPQHF
V gene: TRBV10-2; CDR3 length: 12; J gene: TRBJ1-4; CDR3 protein: CASHDRDEKLFF
V gene: TRBV7-2; CDR3 length: 14; J gene: TRBJ2-2; CDR3 protein: CASSSTGNTGELFF
V gene: TRBV19; CDR3 length: 15; J gene: TRBJ1-3; CDR3 protein: CASSVLFFSGNTIYF
V gene: TRBV2; CDR3 length: 15; J gene: TRBJ1-5; CDR3 protein: CASSDSIAGLQPQHF
V gene: TRBV9; CDR3 length: 14; J gene: TRBJ1-4; CDR3 protein: CASSVGSGREKLFF
V gene: TRBV11-3; CDR3 length: 18; J gene: TRBJ2-1; CDR3 protein: CASSLDFGRALDYNEQFF
V gene: TRBV7-3; CDR3 length: 16; J gene: TRBJ2-3; CDR3 protein: CASSLSGTSGTDTQYF
V gene: TRBV7-2; CDR3 length: 14; J gene: TRBJ2-5; CDR3 protein: CASSLTDVSETQYF
V gene: TRBV6-9; CDR3 length: 14; J gene: TRBJ2-7; CDR3 protein: CASYRGGPLGEQYF